The 8 T cell receptor beta chains given below trace back to one sample, sequenced in a study of OX40 agonist ivuxolimab in advanced cancers. TCRdb's table, derived via immunoSEQ multiplex PCR, lists solely in-frame clones and lacks some. Of approximately 13,000 clones in the sample, about 88% were seen once. Here the sequenced sample was CD4+ or CD8+ T cells sorted from blood, taken in a trial of the OX40 agonist ivuxolimab. The receptors were sampled from an adult with an advanced solid tumor such as melanoma, head and neck, liver or kidney cancer.

The J gene is TRBJ2-3, the V gene TRBV9; D gene unclear. V lost 3 bases and J lost 0, with 8 bases in between. Per the germline V gene, CDR1 is SGDLS and CDR2 is YYNGEE. This CDR3 spans 14 amino acids. The DNA for the CDR3 is TGTGCCAGCAGCGCCCCGACTAGCACAGATACGCAGTATTTT. Amino acids: CASSAPTSTDTQYF.

This clone appeared a single time. The gene calls are TRBV5-4 and TRBJ2-1, with a possible D match to TRBD2 (6 bases). From germline, CDR1 is SGHNT and CDR2 YYREEE (reference sequence). Deletions cut 0 bases from V and 4 bases from J, with 14 bases between. The CDR3 runs to 16 residues. The CDR3 region is CASSLEEGPGYNEQFF. As DNA, the CDR3 is TGTGCCAGCAGCTTGGAGGAGGGGCCGGGATACAATGAGCAGTTCTTC. The full variable domain, rest sourced from reference TRBV5-4 and TRBJ2-1, is ETGVTQSPTHLIKTRGQQVTLRCSSQSGHNTVSWYQQALGQGPQFIFQYYREEENGRGNFPPRFSGLQFPNYSSELNVNALELDDSALYLCASSLEEGPGYNEQFFGPGTRLTVL.

The rearrangement uses TRBV6-6 and TRBJ2-7; D gene uncertain. Trimming pared 4 bases from V and 0 bases from J, leaving 1 base between. The CDR3 has 11 residues. CDR1 and CDR2 (germline): MNHNY, SVGAGI (reference sequence). This CDR3 is CASSFSYEQYF. In DNA, the CDR3 is TGTGCCAGCAGTTTCTCCTACGAGCAGTACTTC.

The genes are TRBV11-3 and TRBJ2-7, with D perhaps matching TRBD1 (5 bases). Germline values: CDR1 SGHNT, CDR2 YENEEA. V dropped 5 bases and J dropped 2 bases, with 13 bases sitting between them. The CDR3 totals 14 residues. CDR3 sequence: CASSPQDPPYEQYF. In DNA, the CDR3 is TGTGCCAGCAGCCCACAGGACCCTCCCTACGAGCAGTACTTC.

This clone is a singleton in its sample. The CDR3 DNA sequence: TGCGCCAGCAGCCAAGAGGGGGTCGGCGAGCAGTACTTC. It codes for CASSQEGVGEQYF. The V call is TRBV4-3, the J call TRBJ2-7; D is tentatively TRBD1 or TRBD2 (5 bases each). Germline loops: CDR1 LGHNA, CDR2 YSLEER. This CDR3 comprises 13 residues. V gave up 0 bases and J gave up 6 bases, with 9 bases separating them.

This clone has a handful of counts. The chain couples TRBV19 to TRBJ2-7, with a tentative D call TRBD1 (5 bases). Germline CDR1 reads LNHDA; CDR2 reads SQIVND (reference sequence). The CDR3 covers 14 residues. Trimming pared 2 bases from V and 5 bases from J, leaving 13 bases between. CDR3 protein: CASSIYLGQNEQYF. CDR3 nucleotide sequence: TGTGCCAGTAGTATATACCTTGGACAAAACGAGCAGTACTTC.

V and J are TRBV16 and TRBJ1-1; D may be TRBD1 (5 bases). Germline loops: CDR1 KGHSY, CDR2 FQNENV. With 4 bases removed from V and 1 base from J, the gap between germline ends came to 13 bases. The CDR3 length is 15 residues. The CDR3 here is CASSPRGAQNTEAFF. The CDR3 coding sequence is TGTGCCAGCAGCCCCCGAGGGGCACAGAACACTGAAGCTTTCTTT.

J is TRBJ2-7 and V is TRBV4-1; a possible D gene is TRBD1 (6 bases). The V gene's germline CDR1 is MGHRA and CDR2 YSYEKL. This CDR3 is 15 amino acids long. The V and J ends lost 0 bases and 6 bases respectively, with 15 bases between them. The CDR3 DNA is TGCGCCAGCAGCCAAGATAACAGGGTCGCGACCGAGCAGTACTTC. Protein product: CASSQDNRVATEQYF.